This T cell receptor (beta chain) was recorded in a study of breast tumors, draining lymph nodes, adjacent tissues. Study results and caveats: Tumor repertoires ranked between lymph nodes and nontumor tissue in diversity, with V and J gene preferences. Tumor T cell lymph node origin was a supported hypothesis, not proven.

TCRdb processed the multiplex PCR reads anew with MiXCR; each CDR3 protein has one entry. The sample records about 52,000 distinct CDR3 sequences, less than 55% being singletons. This clonotype has at least ten counts. Its antigen is currently unknown. The CDR3 has 15 amino acids. V lost 4 bases to trimming and J lost 5 bases; unmatched junction nucleotides: 5. CDR1 and CDR2 from the germline V gene are SGHRS and YFSETQ. The TCR was taken from a female donor with breast cancer. Some clones in this sample may be carry-over from other donors' samples. Material for sequencing was breast tumor tissue. The chain is built from TRBV5-1 and TRBJ1-4, with TRBD1 identical over 10 bases. The CDR3 bases are TGCGCCAGCAGCCGACCGGGACAGGGGAATGAAAAACTGTTTTTT. Translating gives CASSRPGQGNEKLFF.